This TCR beta chain was documented in a study of T-cell reconstitution after alpha-beta-depleted transplantation in children. This clonotype has at least ten counts. Unique molecular identifiers tagged the TCRbeta library. From the PCR reads, TCRdb called clonotypes with MiXCR, one entry per CDR3 protein. The table shows about 120,000 distinct CDR3 sequences, with 9% to 12% occurring only once. The source of this sequence is a human donor who donated a stem cell graft to a child with acute lymphoblastic leukemia. The sequences come from PBMCs from the stem cell graft donor, collected from the stem cell graft.

CDR3 loop: CASSLVQNSNQPQHF. For the CDR3, the DNA is TGTGCCAGCAGCTTGGTACAGAATAGCAATCAGCCCCAGCATTTT. V usage is TRBV5-5 and J usage is TRBJ1-5; D ambiguous. The V and J ends lost 0 bases and 0 bases respectively, with 7 bases between them. The germline gives CDR1 SGHKS, CDR2 YYEKEE (reference sequence). The CDR3 runs to 15 residues.